This T cell receptor (beta chain) was recorded in a study of CD8 T cells in ankylosing spondylitis. Regarding the study as a whole: Seven or eight highly homologous variants formed a TCR beta motif that appeared characteristic of ankylosing spondylitis blood. Some of these motif variants have turned up before, in reports on reactive arthritis synovial fluid and blood.

This CDR3 has 17 residues. Germline loops: CDR1 DFQATT, CDR2 SNEGSKA (reference sequence). With respect to this clonotype: Its antigen is still unknown. Germline is not matched at one junction end, which may reflect a read error.

As the method for making TCR beta libraries, quantitative 5'-RACE with molecular barcodes was used. One entry per CDR3 protein results from TCRdb running MiXCR on the 5' RACE reads. In the table there are about 500,000 distinct CDR3 sequences, approximately 5.3% of which are singletons. Sequenced: blood, either unsorted or a sorted T cell fraction (not recorded which). The chain links TRBV20-1 to TRBJ2-1, with 8 bases matching TRBD1. This receptor was identified in a male donor with ankylosing spondylitis. Written as DNA, the CDR3 is TGCTGTGCGATTAACCCGGGACCTCACAGGGGGTACAATGAGCAGTTCTTC. Translation: CCAINPGPHRGYNEQFF.